Shown below are 24 T cell receptor beta chains from a single sample sequenced in a study of identifying expanded T cells in peripheral blood. TCRdb's copy holds only in-frame clones and misses some; the assay was immunoSEQ multiplex PCR. The sample contains over 100,000 clones, about 88% of which appear only once. Sequenced input: blood. These receptors were collected from a person aged 18 to 75 in good health.

The rearrangement joins TRBV2 to TRBJ1-4; D not resolved. V was shortened by 6 bases and J by 6 bases, with 11 bases between the two germline ends. CDR1 and CDR2 (germline): SNHLY, FYNNEI. The CDR3 sequence is 13 residues long. Here the CDR3 DNA reads TGTGCCAGCAGGGGAGACGGAGATGAAAAACTGTTTTTT. Translation gives CASRGDGDEKLFF.

J is TRBJ2-2 and V is TRBV2; D possibly corresponds to TRBD2 (5 bases). CDR1 and CDR2 (germline): SNHLY, FYNNEI. The germline V and J ends were trimmed by 5 bases and 6 bases, with 10 bases remaining between them. There are 13 residues in the CDR3. The CDR3 loop is CASSQLVAGELFF. CDR3 bases: TGTGCCAGCAGTCAACTAGTGGCCGGGGAGCTGTTTTTT.

This clone was observed a few times. The CDR3 region has the DNA TGTGCCAGCAGCTTAACACGCTACGAGCAGTACTTC. Its protein product is CASSLTRYEQYF. The gene calls are TRBV7-8 and TRBJ2-7; D unresolved. The germline V and J ends were trimmed by 2 bases and 3 bases, with 5 bases remaining between them. Germline lookup yields CDR1 SGHVS and CDR2 FQNEAQ. The CDR3 totals 12 residues.

The chain combines TRBV15 with TRBJ1-5; D is ambiguous. CDR3 length: 15 residues. CDR1 and CDR2 from the germline V gene are LNHNV and YYDKDF (reference sequence). V was pared by 3 bases and J by 0 bases, with 9 bases between. The CDR3, as DNA: TGTGCCACCAGCAGCGCAGAACATAGCAATCAGCCCCAGCATTTT. This translates into CATSSAEHSNQPQHF.

This chain joins TRBV6-6 and TRBJ2-3, with D tentatively TRBD2 (7 bases). The CDR3 has 15 residues. The germline CDR1 and CDR2 sequences are MNHNY and SVGAGI (reference sequence). The V and J ends lost 1 base and 5 bases respectively, with 13 bases between them. This chain's CDR3 is CASSYLRGHEDTQYF. The CDR3 DNA reads as TGTGCCAGCAGTTACTTGCGGGGGCATGAAGATACGCAGTATTTT.

The rearrangement links TRBV10-1 to TRBJ2-2, with 7 positions matching TRBD2. The length of the CDR3 is 13 residues. V gave up 3 bases and J gave up 7 bases; unmatched junction bases: 2. Germline assignment: CDR1 WNHNN and CDR2 SYGVQD (reference sequence). The CDR3 reads CASSDRGVGELFF. The CDR3 DNA is TGCGCCAGCAGTGATCGGGGGGTCGGGGAGCTGTTTTTT.

This clone was counted a single time. The chain joins TRBV7-3 to TRBJ2-7, with 12 nucleotides matching TRBD2. Germline CDR1 reads SGHTA; CDR2 reads FQGTGA. This CDR3 has 15 amino acids. The junction had 6 bases not matched to a gene; V was cut back by 4 bases and J by 5 bases. DNA of the CDR3: TGTGCCAGCAGCTCACTAGCGGGGGGTGAGGACGAGCAGTACTTC. This codes for CASSSLAGGEDEQYF.

CDR3 region: CASSQFGREETQYF. CDR3 sequence (DNA): TGTGCCAGCAGCCAATTTGGCAGAGAAGAGACCCAGTACTTC. The chain is built from TRBV14 and TRBJ2-5, with D uncertain. The CDR3 sequence is 14 residues long. Germline V gene lookup returns CDR1 SGHDN and CDR2 FVKESK. With 2 bases removed from V and 3 bases from J, the gap between germline ends came to 10 bases. Drawing the rest from reference TRBV14 and TRBJ2-5, the complete variable domain is EAGVTQFPSHSVIEKGQTVTLRCDPISGHDNLYWYRRVMGKEIKFLLHFVKESKQDESGMPNNRFLAERTGGTYSTLKVQPAELEDSGVYFCASSQFGREETQYFGPGTRLLVL.

This clone was found a few times. This CDR3 is CASSIPTGGHTEAFF. In DNA, the CDR3 is TGTGCCAGCAGCATACCGACAGGGGGCCACACTGAAGCTTTCTTT. The V gene is TRBV7-2, the J gene TRBJ1-1, with 10 bases identical to TRBD1. The CDR3 loop spans 15 amino acids. From germline, CDR1 is SGHTA and CDR2 FQGNSA. After removal of 5 bases from V and 3 bases from J, the junction contained 6 bases not matched to a gene.

This sequence joins TRBV6-1 and TRBJ2-3; D perhaps matches TRBD2 (6 bases). Germline assignment: CDR1 MNHNS and CDR2 SASEGT. V was pared by 6 bases and J by 1 base, with 11 bases between. The CDR3 sequence is 14 residues long. Here the CDR3 DNA reads TGTGCCAGCAGAACGGGACTCCGCACAGATACGCAGTATTTT. This sequence encodes CASRTGLRTDTQYF.

This clone was detected a few times. The chain couples TRBV25-1 to TRBJ1-5; D possibly corresponds to TRBD1 (5 bases). The CDR3 is 13 amino acids. The germline V gene has CDR1 MGHDK and CDR2 SYGVNS. V dropped 4 bases and J dropped 7 bases, with 11 bases sitting between them. In DNA, the CDR3 is TGTGCCAGCAGTGGCAGGGCTGGGCAGCCCCAGCATTTT. Residues: CASSGRAGQPQHF.

The rearrangement joins TRBV9 to TRBJ2-3, with TRBD1 matching over 12 bases. The germline gives CDR1 SGDLS, CDR2 YYNGEE. V lost 2 bases to trimming and J lost 6 bases; unmatched junction nucleotides: 7. The CDR3 totals 16 residues. CDR3 amino acids: CASSVRGDRGRDTQYF. The CDR3 bases are TGTGCCAGCAGCGTCCGAGGGGACAGGGGGCGCGATACGCAGTATTTT.

The chain carries TRBV11-2 and TRBJ1-1; D is undetermined. The CDR3 has 13 residues. Trimming left V 1 base short and J 10 bases short, with 13 bases between. Germline CDR1 and CDR2: SGHAT and FQNNGV. CDR3 residues: CASSLVRTLGAFF. The CDR3 DNA is TGTGCCAGCAGCTTAGTAAGAACCCTCGGAGCTTTCTTT.

The chain has TRBV7-2 and TRBJ2-3; 8 nucleotides match TRBD2. The CDR3 has 16 amino acids. Germline V CDR1 and CDR2: SGHTA, FQGNSA. V dropped 7 bases and J dropped 0; count of bases not matched to a gene: 9. In DNA, the CDR3 is TGTGCCAGCAAACGGGTAGCGGGGACTAGCACAGATACGCAGTATTTT. Encoded protein: CASKRVAGTSTDTQYF.

The CDR3 loop is CAWSVVGFYEQYF. CDR3 in DNA: TGTGCCTGGAGTGTAGTAGGTTTCTACGAGCAGTACTTC. This chain joins TRBV30 and TRBJ2-7, with D unresolved. V lost 0 bases and J 3 bases, leaving 9 bases between the germline ends. The germline gives CDR1 GTSNPN, CDR2 SVGIG (reference sequence). CDR3 length: 13 amino acids.

The chain is built from TRBV4-2 and TRBJ1-5, with D perhaps TRBD1 (6 bases). CDR1 and CDR2 (germline): LGHNA, YNFKEQ. The CDR3 runs to 16 residues. V was trimmed by 1 base and J by 5 bases, leaving 15 bases between them. The CDR3 DNA reads TGTGCCAGCAGCCAAGGAGAGGGGGGGCATCATCAGCCCCAGCATTTT. It specifies CASSQGEGGHHQPQHF.

Concerning this clone: Mismatch with germline at one junction end may stem from a read error. The V gene is TRBV7-9, the J gene TRBJ2-7, with D perhaps matching TRBD1 (6 bases). The germline CDR1 and CDR2 sequences are SEHNR and FQNEAQ (reference sequence). CDR3 size: 13 residues. CDR3 DNA sequence: TGTGCCAGCAACAGGGACGTGGACACTAAACCCAACTTC. As protein: CASNRDVDTKPNF.

The chain employs TRBV7-2 and TRBJ2-5; 7 bases map to TRBD2. From germline, CDR1 is SGHTA and CDR2 FQGNSA. J gave up 5 bases and V 0 bases, and 9 bases lay outside the gene matches. The CDR3 length is 16 residues. CDR3 bases: TGTGCCAGCAGCTTAGCGGGAGGGCGTGGGGTGGAGACCCAGTACTTC. This translates into CASSLAGGRGVETQYF.

This clone came up a few times. Additional DNA sequences in this sample encode the identical CDR3. This rearrangement joins TRBV29-1 to TRBJ1-1, with TRBD1 matching 9 bases. Germline assignment: CDR1 SQVTM and CDR2 ANQGSEA. The CDR3 is 13 amino acids. J lost 2 bases, V lost 6 bases, and 4 bases had no gene match. The CDR3 DNA follows: TGCAGCGTGGGGGACAGGGCCAACACTGAAGCTTTCTTT. It yields the protein CSVGDRANTEAFF.

The V call is TRBV7-2, the J call TRBJ2-3; D not certain. Trimming cost V 5 bases and J 1 base, with 10 bases left between them. Germline V gene data show CDR1 as SGHTA and CDR2 as FQGNSA. The CDR3 sequence is 14 residues long. The DNA for the CDR3 is TGTGCCAGCAGCCAAAGTTCGGGCACAGATACGCAGTATTTT. It specifies CASSQSSGTDTQYF. Full variable domain (outside the CDR3, taken from reference TRBV7-2 and TRBJ2-3): GAGVSQSPSNKVTEKGKDVELRCDPISGHTALYWYRQSLGQGLEFLIYFQGNSAPDKSGLPSDRFSAERTGGSVSTLTIQRTQQEDSAVYLCASSQSSGTDTQYFGPGTRLTVL.

J is TRBJ1-1 and V is TRBV5-8; the D is unclear. Trimming shortened V by 0 bases and J by 5 bases, and 11 bases separated the two germline ends. The CDR3 covers 14 residues. Germline values: CDR1 SGHTS, CDR2 YDEGEE. CDR3 sequence reads: CASSLGQIRTEAFF. As DNA, the CDR3 is TGTGCCAGCAGCTTGGGACAAATCAGGACTGAAGCTTTCTTT. The full variable domain, with the rest looked up from reference TRBV5-8 and TRBJ1-1, is EAGVTQSPTHLIKTRGQQATLRCSPISGHTSVYWYQQALGLGLQFLLWYDEGEERNRGNFPPRFSGRQFPNYSSELNVNALELEDSALYLCASSLGQIRTEAFFGQGTRLTVV.

This rearrangement joins TRBV11-3 to TRBJ2-2, with D perhaps given as TRBD1 or TRBD2 (5 bases each). V was shortened by 5 bases and J by 2 bases, with 12 bases between the two germline ends. The CDR3 covers 15 residues. In germline, CDR1 is SGHNT, CDR2 YENEEA. The DNA for the CDR3 is TGTGCCAGCAGCCCCGGGACGGGAAACACCGGGGAGCTGTTTTTT. This gives the protein CASSPGTGNTGELFF.

The rearrangement uses TRBV28 and TRBJ2-1; 10 bases agree with TRBD2. The CDR3 contains 15 residues. Looked up from germline, CDR1 is MDHEN and CDR2 is SYDVKM. V lost 7 bases to trimming and J lost 5 bases; unmatched junction nucleotides: 8. The CDR3 DNA is TGTGCCAGCACCCGACCCCTAGCGGGAGACAATGAGCAGTTCTTC. Translating it yields CASTRPLAGDNEQFF.

This clone was detected ten times or more. The chain joins TRBV7-8 to TRBJ1-2; 8 nucleotides agree with TRBD1. Unmatched junction bases numbered 3, after V lost 4 bases and J lost 2 bases. CDR3 size: 14 residues. CDR1 SGHVS and CDR2 FQNEAQ come from the germline V gene. This CDR3 is CASSSRTGNYGYTF. DNA for the CDR3: TGTGCCAGCAGCTCAAGGACAGGGAACTATGGCTACACCTTC.